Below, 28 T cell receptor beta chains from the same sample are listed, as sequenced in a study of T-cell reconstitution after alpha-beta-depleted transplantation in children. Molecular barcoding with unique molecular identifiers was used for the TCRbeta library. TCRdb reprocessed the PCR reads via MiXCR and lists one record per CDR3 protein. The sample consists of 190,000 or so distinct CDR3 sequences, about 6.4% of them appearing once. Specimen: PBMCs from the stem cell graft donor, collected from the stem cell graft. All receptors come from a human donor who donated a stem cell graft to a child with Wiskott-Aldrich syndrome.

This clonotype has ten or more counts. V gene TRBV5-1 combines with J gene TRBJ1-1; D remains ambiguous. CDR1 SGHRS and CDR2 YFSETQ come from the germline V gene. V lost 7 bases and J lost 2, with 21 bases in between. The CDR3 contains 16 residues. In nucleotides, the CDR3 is TGCGCCAGCTCCGACCCAGCTGGAGGGTTCAACACTGAAGCTTTCTTT. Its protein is CASSDPAGGFNTEAFF.

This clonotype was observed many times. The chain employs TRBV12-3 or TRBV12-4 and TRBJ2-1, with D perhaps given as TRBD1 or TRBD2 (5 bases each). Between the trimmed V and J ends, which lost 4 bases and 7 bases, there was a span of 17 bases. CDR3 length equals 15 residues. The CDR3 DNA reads TGTGCCAGCAGTTGGGGACCTAAATGGGGGAATGAGCAGTTCTTC. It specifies CASSWGPKWGNEQFF.

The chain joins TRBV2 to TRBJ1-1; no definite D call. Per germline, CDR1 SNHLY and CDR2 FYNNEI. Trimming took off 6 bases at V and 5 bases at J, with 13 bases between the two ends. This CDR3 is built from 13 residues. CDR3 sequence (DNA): TGTGCCAGCAGCGCACAAAGGTTGACTGAAGCTTTCTTT. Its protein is CASSAQRLTEAFF.

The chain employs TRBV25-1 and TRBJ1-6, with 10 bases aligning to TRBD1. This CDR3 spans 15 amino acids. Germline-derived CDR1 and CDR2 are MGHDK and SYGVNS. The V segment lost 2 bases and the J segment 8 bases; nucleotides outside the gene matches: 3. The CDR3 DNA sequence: TGTGCCAGCAGTGAAAGGGGACAGGGGCATTCACCCCTCCACTTT. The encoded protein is CASSERGQGHSPLHF.

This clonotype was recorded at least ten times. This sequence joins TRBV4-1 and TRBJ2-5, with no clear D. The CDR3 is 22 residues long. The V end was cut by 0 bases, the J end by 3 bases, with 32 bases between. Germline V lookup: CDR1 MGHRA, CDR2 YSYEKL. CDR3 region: CASSQEYELDSSWATNKETQYF. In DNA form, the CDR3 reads TGCGCCAGCAGCCAAGAATACGAACTCGACTCGAGTTGGGCGACGAACAAAGAGACCCAGTACTTC.

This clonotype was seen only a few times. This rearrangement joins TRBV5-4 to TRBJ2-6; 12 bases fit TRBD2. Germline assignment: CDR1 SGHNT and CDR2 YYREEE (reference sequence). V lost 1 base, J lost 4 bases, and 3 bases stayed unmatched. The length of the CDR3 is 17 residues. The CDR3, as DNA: TGTGCCAGCAGCTTGCTAGCGGGAGGGTCCGGGGCCAACGTCCTGACTTTC. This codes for CASSLLAGGSGANVLTF.

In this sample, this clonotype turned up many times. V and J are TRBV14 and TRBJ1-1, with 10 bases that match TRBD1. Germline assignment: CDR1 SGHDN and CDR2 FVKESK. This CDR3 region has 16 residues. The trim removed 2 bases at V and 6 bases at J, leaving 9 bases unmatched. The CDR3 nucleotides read TGTGCCAGCAGCCAACGGACAGGGGGGCGTACGGCTGAAGCTTTCTTT. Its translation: CASSQRTGGRTAEAFF.

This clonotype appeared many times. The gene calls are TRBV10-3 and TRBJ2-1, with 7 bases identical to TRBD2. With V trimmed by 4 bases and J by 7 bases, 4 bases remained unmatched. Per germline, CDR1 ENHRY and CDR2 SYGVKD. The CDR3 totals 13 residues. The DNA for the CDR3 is TGTGCCATCAGTGGAGGGGAGGGGAATGAGCAGTTCTTC. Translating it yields CAISGGEGNEQFF.

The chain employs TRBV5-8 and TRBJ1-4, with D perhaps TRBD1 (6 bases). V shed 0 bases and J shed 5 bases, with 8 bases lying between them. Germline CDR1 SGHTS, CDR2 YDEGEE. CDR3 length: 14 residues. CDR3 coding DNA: TGTGCCAGCAGCTTGGAGCAGGGGAATGAAAAACTGTTTTTT. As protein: CASSLEQGNEKLFF.

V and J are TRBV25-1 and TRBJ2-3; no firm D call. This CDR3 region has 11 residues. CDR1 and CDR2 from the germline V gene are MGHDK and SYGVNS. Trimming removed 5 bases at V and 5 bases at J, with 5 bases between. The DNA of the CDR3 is TGTGCCAGCAGTATTGGAGATACGCAGTATTTT. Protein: CASSIGDTQYF.

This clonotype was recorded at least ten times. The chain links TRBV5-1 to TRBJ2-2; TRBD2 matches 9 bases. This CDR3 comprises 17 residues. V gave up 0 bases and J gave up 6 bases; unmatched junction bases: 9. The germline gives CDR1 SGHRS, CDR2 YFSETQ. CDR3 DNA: TGCGCCAGCAGCTTGGTGGTGCTAGCGGGACCCCCCGGGGAGCTGTTTTTT. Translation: CASSLVVLAGPPGELFF.

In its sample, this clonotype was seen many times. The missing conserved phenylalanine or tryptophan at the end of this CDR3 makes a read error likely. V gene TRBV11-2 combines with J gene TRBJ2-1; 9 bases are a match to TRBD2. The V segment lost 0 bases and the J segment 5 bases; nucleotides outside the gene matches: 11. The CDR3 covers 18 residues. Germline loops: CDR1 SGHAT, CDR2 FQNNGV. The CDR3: CASSLEWSMRLADNEQFS. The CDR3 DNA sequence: TGTGCCAGCAGCTTAGAGTGGTCGATGAGACTAGCGGACAATGAGCAGTTCTCC.

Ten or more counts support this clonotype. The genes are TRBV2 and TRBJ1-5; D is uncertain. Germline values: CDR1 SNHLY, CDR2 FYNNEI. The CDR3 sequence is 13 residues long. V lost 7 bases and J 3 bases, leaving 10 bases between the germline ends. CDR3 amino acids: CASNRDFNQPQHF. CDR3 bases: TGTGCCAGCAACAGAGATTTCAATCAGCCCCAGCATTTT.

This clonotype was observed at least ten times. CDR3: CATSRAGVVEQFF. DNA of the CDR3: TGTGCCACCAGTAGAGCGGGGGTAGTTGAGCAGTTCTTC. The V call is TRBV24-1, the J call TRBJ2-1, with 8 bases that match TRBD2. Germline loops: CDR1 KGHDR, CDR2 SFDVKD. The CDR3 spans 13 residues. After removal of 6 bases from V and 9 bases from J, the junction contained 6 bases not matched to a gene.

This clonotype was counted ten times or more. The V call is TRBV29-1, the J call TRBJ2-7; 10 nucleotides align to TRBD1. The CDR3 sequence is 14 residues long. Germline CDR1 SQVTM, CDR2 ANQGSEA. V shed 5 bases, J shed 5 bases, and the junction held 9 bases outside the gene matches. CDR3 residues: CSVRVTGGLDEQYF. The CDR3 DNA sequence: TGCAGCGTTCGTGTGACAGGGGGCTTGGACGAGCAGTACTTC.

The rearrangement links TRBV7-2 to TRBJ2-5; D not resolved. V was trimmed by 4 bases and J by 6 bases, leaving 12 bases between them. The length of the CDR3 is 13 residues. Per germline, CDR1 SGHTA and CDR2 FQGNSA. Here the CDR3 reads CASSYVGLQTQYF. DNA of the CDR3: TGTGCCAGCAGCTACGTAGGGCTGCAGACCCAGTACTTC.

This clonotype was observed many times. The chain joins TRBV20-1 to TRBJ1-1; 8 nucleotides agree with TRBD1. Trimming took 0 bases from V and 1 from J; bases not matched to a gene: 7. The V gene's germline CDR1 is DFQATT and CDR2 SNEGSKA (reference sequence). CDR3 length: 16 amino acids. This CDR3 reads CSARDRSGTGNTEAFF. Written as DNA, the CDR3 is TGCAGTGCTAGAGATCGATCCGGGACAGGGAACACTGAAGCTTTCTTT.

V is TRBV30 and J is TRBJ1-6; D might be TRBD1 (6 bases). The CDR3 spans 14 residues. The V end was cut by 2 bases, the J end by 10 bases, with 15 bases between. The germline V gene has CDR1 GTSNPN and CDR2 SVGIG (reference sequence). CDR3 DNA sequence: TGTGCCTGGAGTCGAACCAGGGGAAAATCACCCCTCCACTTT. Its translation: CAWSRTRGKSPLHF.

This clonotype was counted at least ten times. CDR3 DNA sequence: TGTGCCAGCAGTTATTCCCGGACAGGGGGAGGCTATGGCTACACCTTC. The encoded protein is CASSYSRTGGGYGYTF. The V and J genes are TRBV6-5 and TRBJ1-2; 10 bases agree with TRBD1. Germline loops: CDR1 MNHEY, CDR2 SVGAGI. The length of the CDR3 is 16 residues. The trim removed 3 bases at V and 4 bases at J, leaving 8 bases unmatched.

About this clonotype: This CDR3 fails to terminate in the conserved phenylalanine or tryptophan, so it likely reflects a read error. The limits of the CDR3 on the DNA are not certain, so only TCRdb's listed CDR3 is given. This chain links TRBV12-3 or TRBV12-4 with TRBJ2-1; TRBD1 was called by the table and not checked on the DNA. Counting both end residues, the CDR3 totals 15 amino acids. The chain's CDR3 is CASSRDTGVHSHQLS.

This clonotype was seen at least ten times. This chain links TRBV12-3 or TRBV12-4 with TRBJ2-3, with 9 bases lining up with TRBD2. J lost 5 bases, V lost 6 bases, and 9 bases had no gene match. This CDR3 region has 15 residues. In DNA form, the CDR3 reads TGTGCCAGCAGCCGGAGCGGGAGGTGGGGAGATACGCAGTATTTT. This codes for CASSRSGRWGDTQYF.

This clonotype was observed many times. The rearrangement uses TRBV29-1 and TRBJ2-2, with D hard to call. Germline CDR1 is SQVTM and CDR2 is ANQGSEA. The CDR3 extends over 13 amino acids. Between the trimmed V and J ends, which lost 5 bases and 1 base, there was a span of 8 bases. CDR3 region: CSVSVGNTGELFF. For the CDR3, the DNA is TGCAGCGTTAGTGTGGGGAACACCGGGGAGCTGTTTTTT.

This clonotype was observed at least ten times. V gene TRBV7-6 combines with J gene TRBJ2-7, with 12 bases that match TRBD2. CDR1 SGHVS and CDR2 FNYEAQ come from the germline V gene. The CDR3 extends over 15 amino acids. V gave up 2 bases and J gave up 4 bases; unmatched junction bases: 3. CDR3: CASSLRLAGGYEQYF. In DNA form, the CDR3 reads TGTGCCAGCAGCTTACGGCTAGCGGGAGGGTACGAGCAGTACTTC.

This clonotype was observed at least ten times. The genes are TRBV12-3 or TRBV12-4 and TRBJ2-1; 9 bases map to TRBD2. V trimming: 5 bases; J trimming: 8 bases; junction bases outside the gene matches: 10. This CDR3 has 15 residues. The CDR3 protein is CASSHRGGRAYEQFF. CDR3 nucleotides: TGTGCCAGCAGTCATCGGGGCGGGAGGGCCTATGAGCAGTTCTTC.

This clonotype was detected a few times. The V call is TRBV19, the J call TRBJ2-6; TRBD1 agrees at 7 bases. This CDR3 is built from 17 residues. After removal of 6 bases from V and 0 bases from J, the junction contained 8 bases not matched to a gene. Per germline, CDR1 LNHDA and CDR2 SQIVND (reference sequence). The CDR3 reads CASRRDSTTSGANVLTF. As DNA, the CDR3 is TGTGCCAGTAGAAGGGACAGCACCACCTCTGGGGCCAACGTCCTGACTTTC.

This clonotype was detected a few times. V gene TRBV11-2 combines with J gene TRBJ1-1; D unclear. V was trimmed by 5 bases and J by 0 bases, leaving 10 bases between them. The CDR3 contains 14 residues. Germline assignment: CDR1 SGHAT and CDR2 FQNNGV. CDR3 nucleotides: TGTGCCAGCAGCCGCTCTCCGTTGAACACTGAAGCTTTCTTT. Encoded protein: CASSRSPLNTEAFF.

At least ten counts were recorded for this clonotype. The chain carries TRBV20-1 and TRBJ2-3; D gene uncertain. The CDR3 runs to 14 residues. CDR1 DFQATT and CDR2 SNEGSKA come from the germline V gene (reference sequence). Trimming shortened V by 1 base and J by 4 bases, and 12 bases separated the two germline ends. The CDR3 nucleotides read TGCAGTGCTAGAGGCACCCCCGTGCCAGATACGCAGTATTTT. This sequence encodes CSARGTPVPDTQYF.

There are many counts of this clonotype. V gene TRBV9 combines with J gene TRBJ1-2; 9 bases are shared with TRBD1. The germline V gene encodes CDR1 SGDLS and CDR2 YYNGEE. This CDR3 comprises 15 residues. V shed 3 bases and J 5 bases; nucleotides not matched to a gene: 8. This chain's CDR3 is CASSALRDRVYGYTF. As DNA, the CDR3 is TGTGCCAGCAGCGCCCTTCGGGACAGGGTGTATGGCTACACCTTC.